The 18 T cell receptor beta chains in this list originate from one sample, sequenced in a study of T-cell memory formation after mild COVID-19. From the 5' RACE reads, TCRdb called clonotypes with MiXCR, one entry per CDR3 protein. The sample has some 600,000 distinct CDR3 sequences, 15% to 20% seen once. Sequencing was performed on PBMCs or a T cell subset sorted from them (not recorded which). The receptors were sampled from an adult woman who had mild COVID-19 (a few samples of this study predate the infection). Cell type and time point are not known.

This clonotype was detected only a few times. This chain uses TRBV12-3 or TRBV12-4 with TRBJ1-6; D ambiguous. This CDR3 is 13 amino acids long. V lost 7 bases and J 6 bases, leaving 10 bases between the germline ends. The CDR3 DNA is TGTGCCAGCACCCATGAGGTTAATTCACCCCTCCACTTT. It encodes CASTHEVNSPLHF.

This clonotype showed up just a few times. The chain couples TRBV7-2 to TRBJ2-7; D tentatively fits TRBD1 or TRBD2 (6 bases each). The CDR3 runs 14 residues. CDR1 and CDR2 (germline): SGHTA, FQGNSA. Trimming took 6 bases from V and 7 from J, leaving 19 bases between them. This CDR3 is CASRLGGGPREQYF. The CDR3 DNA follows: TGTGCCAGCAGGCTGGGTGGGGGGCCCCGGGAGCAGTACTTC.

In this sample, this clonotype turned up a few times. The chain couples TRBV29-1 to TRBJ2-1, with no clear D. The V end was cut by 2 bases, the J end by 2 bases, with 7 bases between. The CDR3 is 13 amino acids. Germline V gene sequence: CDR1 SQVTM, CDR2 ANQGSEA. CDR3 sequence: CSVERATYNEQFF. CDR3 sequence (DNA): TGCAGCGTTGAAAGGGCTACCTACAATGAGCAGTTCTTC.

This clonotype was counted a single time. The rearrangement joins TRBV5-1 to TRBJ1-2; possibly TRBD1 for D (6 bases). The CDR3 loop spans 13 amino acids. Trimming shortened V by 0 bases and J by 6 bases, and 9 bases separated the two germline ends. CDR1 is SGHRS, CDR2 YFSETQ, per germline. CDR3 in amino acids: CASSLDRVHGYTF. DNA for the CDR3: TGCGCCAGCAGCTTGGACAGGGTCCATGGCTACACCTTC.

This chain links TRBV5-1 with TRBJ2-2, with TRBD1 as a possible D gene (5 bases). The CDR3 covers 17 residues. The germline V and J ends were trimmed by 0 bases and 7 bases, with 19 bases remaining between them. Germline V gives CDR1 SGHRS, CDR2 YFSETQ. The CDR3 is CASSLDWLGSGIGELFF. The CDR3, as DNA: TGCGCCAGCAGCTTGGATTGGTTGGGGTCAGGGATCGGGGAGCTGTTTTTT.

J is TRBJ2-1 and V is TRBV2; a weak D match, TRBD2 (6 bases). V lost 7 bases and J 3 bases, leaving 10 bases between the germline ends. The germline V gene has CDR1 SNHLY and CDR2 FYNNEI. CDR3 length: 13 residues. The CDR3 sequence: CASIRRDYNEQFF. Written as DNA, the CDR3 is TGTGCCAGCATCCGGCGGGACTACAATGAGCAGTTCTTC. Looking up the rest from reference TRBV2 and TRBJ2-1 gives the full variable domain: EPEVTQTPSHQVTQMGQEVILRCVPISNHLYFYWYRQILGQKVEFLVSFYNNEISEKSEIFDDQFSVERPDGSNFTLKIRSTKLEDSAMYFCASIRRDYNEQFFGPGTRLTVL.

This clonotype was seen a handful of times. The chain links TRBV5-6 to TRBJ2-1, with D possibly being TRBD1 (6 bases). This CDR3 has 17 residues. Per germline, CDR1 SGHDT and CDR2 YYEEEE. The germline V and J ends were trimmed by 6 bases and 4 bases, with 23 bases remaining between them. DNA for the CDR3: TGTGCCAGCACCCCACGATCCAGGGGTGGGTTATACAATGAGCAGTTCTTC. Its translation: CASTPRSRGGLYNEQFF.

The chain carries TRBV27 and TRBJ2-7; TRBD1 might be the D (6 bases). The germline V and J ends were trimmed by 4 bases and 7 bases, with 17 bases remaining between them. Germline CDR1 MNHEY, CDR2 SMNVEV (reference sequence). The CDR3 spans 14 residues. CDR3 coding DNA: TGTGCCAGCAGTTCAACCGTACAGGGCGGGGAGCAGTACTTC. This encodes CASSSTVQGGEQYF.

This clonotype was detected only a few times. At one end the junction does not follow the germline gene, possibly because of a read error. The gene calls are TRBV7-7 and TRBJ1-2, with 10 positions matching TRBD1. The CDR3 has 16 amino acids. Germline V gene data show CDR1 as SSHAT and CDR2 as FNYEAQ (reference sequence). CDR3 sequence: CASSLADRGLGDGYTF. CDR3 DNA: TGTGCTAGCAGCTTAGCCGACAGGGGGCTGGGCGATGGCTACACCTTC. Full variable domain (rest looked up from reference TRBV7-7 and TRBJ1-2): GAGVSQSPRYKVTKRGQDVTLRCDPISSHATLYWYQQALGQGPEFLTYFNYEAQPDKSGLPSDRFSAERPEGSISTLTIQRTEQRDSAMYRCASSLADRGLGDGYTFGSGTRLTVV.

In this sample, this clonotype turned up a few times. The V call is TRBV5-1, the J call TRBJ2-3; the D gene is possibly TRBD2 (6 bases). The CDR3 covers 15 residues. V was clipped by 4 bases and J by 2 bases, with 14 bases between them. CDR1 and CDR2 (germline): SGHRS, YFSETQ. The CDR3 loop is CASSPTGRDTDTQYF. CDR3 in DNA: TGCGCCAGCAGCCCGACGGGGCGGGACACAGATACGCAGTATTTT.

The V call is TRBV20-1, the J call TRBJ1-1; TRBD1 agrees at 8 bases. The junction had 10 bases not matched to a gene; V was cut back by 3 bases and J by 4 bases. CDR1 DFQATT and CDR2 SNEGSKA come from the germline V gene (reference sequence). The CDR3 is made up of 15 amino acids. In DNA, the CDR3 is TGCAGTGCTAGCCACTTTCAAGGGACAGGCACTGAAGCTTTCTTT. Protein: CSASHFQGTGTEAFF.

The chain uses TRBV28 and TRBJ2-7, with 13 bases fitting TRBD2. V shed 6 bases and J 7 bases; nucleotides not matched to a gene: 6. The CDR3 length is 14 residues. The germline gives CDR1 MDHEN, CDR2 SYDVKM. CDR3 sequence: CASRPRTSGREQYF. Here the CDR3 DNA reads TGTGCCAGCAGACCACGGACTAGCGGGAGAGAGCAGTACTTC. Drawing the rest from reference TRBV28 and TRBJ2-7, the complete variable domain is DVKVTQSSRYLVKRTGEKVFLECVQDMDHENMFWYRQDPGLGLRLIYFSYDVKMKEKGDIPEGYSVSREKKERFSLILESASTNQTSMYLCASRPRTSGREQYFGPGTRLTVT.

The CDR3 DNA reads TGTGCCAGCAGTTACTCCCTCAGGCAGGGGGCCTCCTACGAGCAGTACTTC. It specifies CASSYSLRQGASYEQYF. The rearrangement joins TRBV6-6 to TRBJ2-7; TRBD1 agrees at 8 bases. The CDR3 consists of 17 residues. Germline values: CDR1 MNHNY, CDR2 SVGAGI (reference sequence). The V segment lost 0 bases and the J segment 0 bases; nucleotides outside the gene matches: 7.

This chain links TRBV9 with TRBJ2-3; possibly TRBD1 for D (5 bases). Between the trimmed V and J ends, which lost 3 bases and 4 bases, there was a span of 12 bases. This CDR3 region has 14 residues. CDR1 and CDR2 from the germline V gene are SGDLS and YYNGEE. The CDR3 protein is CASSEAGWADTQYF. DNA for the CDR3: TGTGCCAGCAGCGAGGCAGGGTGGGCAGATACGCAGTATTTT.

The chain is built from TRBV7-2 and TRBJ2-7; no reliable D call. The length of the CDR3 is 12 residues. V was trimmed by 4 bases and J by 3 bases, leaving 7 bases between them. The germline V gene has CDR1 SGHTA and CDR2 FQGNSA. The CDR3 nucleotides read TGTGCCAGCAGCTCAGGCTACTACGAGCAGTACTTC. This gives the protein CASSSGYYEQYF. Full variable domain (outside the CDR3, taken from reference TRBV7-2 and TRBJ2-7): GAGVSQSPSNKVTEKGKDVELRCDPISGHTALYWYRQSLGQGLEFLIYFQGNSAPDKSGLPSDRFSAERTGGSVSTLTIQRTQQEDSAVYLCASSSGYYEQYFGPGTRLTVT.

CDR3 amino acids: CASTLNYGDGYTF. As DNA, the CDR3 is TGCGCCAGCACGCTCAACTACGGAGATGGCTACACCTTC. V usage is TRBV5-1 and J usage is TRBJ1-2; the D is unclear. The CDR3 length is 13 residues. Germline loops: CDR1 SGHRS, CDR2 YFSETQ. Trimming shortened V by 6 bases and J by 6 bases, and 15 bases separated the two germline ends.

The rearrangement uses TRBV3-1 and TRBJ2-3; 7 nucleotides match TRBD2. The germline V gene encodes CDR1 LGHDT and CDR2 YNNKEL (reference sequence). With 0 bases clipped from V and 6 bases from J, the junction kept 12 bases outside the gene matches. The CDR3 totals 17 residues. The chain's CDR3 is CASSQEPSGPPKDTQYF. The CDR3 nucleotides are TGTGCCAGCAGCCAAGAGCCTAGCGGTCCCCCTAAGGATACGCAGTATTTT.

The chain joins TRBV12-3 or TRBV12-4 to TRBJ1-1; 7 bases are a match to TRBD1. This CDR3 region has 15 residues. The J segment lost 4 bases and the V segment lost 6 bases, leaving 11 bases of the junction unmatched. The CDR3, as DNA: TGTGCCAGCAGCCCATCCCCCAGGGGGAGCACTGAAGCTTTCTTT. It is translated as CASSPSPRGSTEAFF.